The source of this T cell receptor (beta chain) is a study of Graves' ophthalmopathy and Graves' hyperthyroidism. Study results and limitations: Ophthalmopathy progression cases were predicted by the model with 55% to 71% sensitivity and 72% to 80% specificity. Also, most clonotypes expanded in the thyroid above 0.001 frequency appeared in blood.

Per germline, CDR1 SGHDN and CDR2 FVKESK. With 0 bases removed from V and 1 base from J, the gap between germline ends came to 7 bases. This CDR3 has 14 amino acids. The study recruited hyperthyroidism patients aged 18 to 65 who were newly diagnosed, under 2 months' duration. Transcripts of RNA were the source for amplifying TCR beta CDR3 regions. HTBI-primed RT-PCR formed the first round, and a multiplex PCR formed the second. TCRdb re-analysed the multiplex PCR reads in MiXCR, keeping a single row per CDR3 protein. The sample includes around 1.1 million distinct CDR3 sequences, 35% to 40% seen only once; the top ten take approximately 10%. About this clonotype: What it recognizes is unknown.

V gene TRBV14 combines with J gene TRBJ2-7; perhaps TRBD1 as D (6 bases). The specimen was peripheral blood or thyroid tissue (not recorded which). The receptor was derived from an adult man with Graves' hyperthyroidism. The DNA for the CDR3 is TGTGCCAGCAGCCAAGATGGACAGTCCTACGAGCAGTACTTC. It yields the protein CASSQDGQSYEQYF. The full variable domain, its missing parts supplied by reference TRBV14 and TRBJ2-7, is EAGVTQFPSHSVIEKGQTVTLRCDPISGHDNLYWYRRVMGKEIKFLLHFVKESKQDESGMPNNRFLAERTGGTYSTLKVQPAELEDSGVYFCASSQDGQSYEQYFGPGTRLTVT.